The clone carrying this TCR beta chain was detected only a few times. Its antigen is not identified. CDR1 is MDHEN, CDR2 SYDVKM, per germline. The CDR3 length is 11 residues. Trimming cost V 8 bases and J 6 bases, with 11 bases left between them. The data belong to a study of long-term antiretroviral therapy in people with HIV. Study-wide context: Collection of the earliest samples took place about a decade ahead of the 2015 immediate-ART recommendation.

General study findings and limits: After ART, diversity increased yet remained lower than transplant donor controls.

Sampling of each donor yielded at least one pre-ART PBMC sample and at least two post-ART PBMC samples. Cryopreserved PBMC numbered about 1-10 million per sample before DNA extraction. This was the immunoSEQ v3.0 assay at survey level. Profiling relied on immunoSEQ multiplex PCR, and the TCRdb table lists in-frame clones only, not all of them. The data show 25,000 to 30,000 clones, 82% seen once. The sequence came from a man aged 50-60 years with HIV. V and J are TRBV28 and TRBJ2-7, with unresolved D. Sequenced material: unsorted PBMCs, taken 2.9 years after starting antiretroviral therapy. CDR3 sequence (DNA): TGTGCCAGCTGTACGGATTTCGAGCAGTACTTC. Its translation is CASCTDFEQYF.